This T cell receptor beta chain originates from a study of blood T cells in healthy people across ages. This clonotype showed up just a few times. A sample-barcoded 5' primer and a J-beta primer mix were used in a second PCR of about 7 to 12 cycles. TCRdb called the 5' RACE reads again in MiXCR, with one record for every CDR3 protein. This sample has about 730,000 distinct CDR3 sequences, with about 40% found just once. This CDR3 has 13 residues. V dropped 7 bases and J dropped 6 bases, with 14 bases sitting between them. Germline V gives CDR1 MNHEY, CDR2 SVGAGI. The chain has TRBV6-5 and TRBJ2-3; tentative D call: TRBD1 (6 bases). Sequencing was done on a sample of blood. The source of this sequence is a woman aged 55-70 years in good health. CDR3 sequence: CASNTPGADTQYF. The DNA of the CDR3 is TGTGCCAGCAACACGCCAGGGGCGGATACGCAGTATTTT.